The 13 T cell receptor beta chains in this list originate from one sample, sequenced in a study of T cell responses to AZD1222 COVID-19 vaccine. Sequencing was performed with immunoSEQ multiplex PCR; in TCRdb, only in-frame clones are kept and a portion is missing. The table includes fewer than 150,000 clones, roughly 89% detected once. The material sequenced was peripheral blood, taken 28 days after the second AZD1222 dose. These receptors came from an adult who received the AZD1222 COVID-19 vaccine.

This rearrangement joins TRBV7-3 to TRBJ2-7; D call uncertain. Trimming shortened V by 2 bases and J by 2 bases, and 13 bases separated the two germline ends. This CDR3 contains 15 residues. Germline V gene sequence: CDR1 SGHTA, CDR2 FQGTGA. CDR3 nucleotides: TGTGCCAGCAGCTTAGAGGCCTCTCCCCCCTACGAGCAGTACTTC. Residues: CASSLEASPPYEQYF.

J is TRBJ2-7 and V is TRBV10-3; D is uncertain. The germline gives CDR1 ENHRY, CDR2 SYGVKD. The ends were cut back, 4 bases at V and 5 bases at J, with 6 bases in the middle. The CDR3 spans 11 residues. The CDR3 is CAISGQDEQYF. The CDR3 nucleotides are TGTGCCATCAGTGGCCAGGACGAGCAGTACTTC.

V gene TRBV21-1 combines with J gene TRBJ1-1. TRBV21-1 is marked as a pseudogene. The CDR3 contains 14 residues. The CDR3 region is CASSRYGGLREAFF. DNA for the CDR3: TGTGCCAGCAGCAGATACGGTGGTTTGAGGGAAGCTTTCTTT.

The genes are TRBV4-2 and TRBJ2-2, with TRBD2 identical over 7 bases. V was clipped by 0 bases and J by 3 bases; unmatched bases: 7. This CDR3 region has 17 residues. Germline lookup yields CDR1 LGHNA and CDR2 YNFKEQ. The CDR3 bases are TGTGCCAGCAGCCAAGATGGTTACGGGAGGTACACCGGGGAGCTGTTTTTT. Amino acids: CASSQDGYGRYTGELFF.

This clone was seen a single time. The V gene is TRBV30, the J gene TRBJ1-6; maybe TRBD1 (5 bases). The germline CDR1 and CDR2 sequences are GTSNPN and SVGIG (reference sequence). V was shortened by 2 bases and J by 4 bases, with 12 bases between the two germline ends. The CDR3 is 15 amino acids. The CDR3 nucleotides read TGTGCCTGGAGTTTCCCAGGGCTTTATAATTCACCCCTCCACTTT. Protein: CAWSFPGLYNSPLHF.

In its sample, this clone was seen a few times. The rearrangement joins TRBV24-1 to TRBJ1-2; D is unclear. Looked up from germline, CDR1 is KGHDR and CDR2 is SFDVKD. The V gene lost 5 bases and the J gene lost 2 bases, with 14 bases spanning the gap. CDR3 length equals 15 residues. CDR3 nucleotide sequence: TGTGCCACCAGTGGACCCAGCGGGGAGAACTATGGCTACACCTTC. This codes for CATSGPSGENYGYTF.

The chain recombines TRBV2 with TRBJ2-3; 9 bases map to TRBD1. CDR1 and CDR2 (germline): SNHLY, FYNNEI. V lost 0 bases and J lost 3; bases outside the gene matches: 4. The CDR3 is 16 residues long. The DNA of the CDR3 is TGTGCCAGCAGTGAAGCGGGGACAGGGTCGACAGATACGCAGTATTTT. Its translation: CASSEAGTGSTDTQYF. Full variable domain (missing parts from reference TRBV2 and TRBJ2-3): EPEVTQTPSHQVTQMGQEVILRCVPISNHLYFYWYRQILGQKVEFLVSFYNNEISEKSEIFDDQFSVERPDGSNFTLKIRSTKLEDSAMYFCASSEAGTGSTDTQYFGPGTRLTVL.

This chain links TRBV5-5 with TRBJ2-1; 9 nucleotides line up with TRBD2. Germline CDR1 reads SGHKS; CDR2 reads YYEKEE (reference sequence). V shed 0 bases and J 6 bases; nucleotides not matched to a gene: 7. The CDR3 runs to 16 residues. Here the CDR3 reads CASSLELAGGGNEQFF. The CDR3 DNA reads TGTGCCAGCAGCTTGGAACTAGCGGGTGGGGGCAATGAGCAGTTCTTC.

The gene calls are TRBV13 and TRBJ1-5; D gene unclear. The CDR3 is made up of 17 amino acids. V dropped 3 bases and J dropped 0 bases, with 15 bases sitting between them. CDR1 is PRHDT, CDR2 FYEKMQ, per germline (reference sequence). In DNA form, the CDR3 reads TGTGCCAGCAGCTTTGTTTCGGAAAGGTATAGCAATCAGCCCCAGCATTTT. Translation: CASSFVSERYSNQPQHF.

This chain links TRBV9 with TRBJ1-2; D perhaps matches TRBD1 (5 bases). Germline V gene lookup returns CDR1 SGDLS and CDR2 YYNGEE. The CDR3 runs to 14 residues. V shed 0 bases and J shed 5 bases, with 11 bases lying between them. The CDR3 DNA reads TGTGCCAGCAGCGTAGAATCAGGGAGGTATGGCTACACCTTC. Protein: CASSVESGRYGYTF. The whole variable domain, filled in from reference TRBV9 and TRBJ1-2, reads DSGVTQTPKHLITATGQRVTLRCSPRSGDLSVYWYQQSLDQGLQFLIQYYNGEERAKGNILERFSAQQFPDLHSELNLSSLELGDSALYFCASSVESGRYGYTFGSGTRLTVV.

The chain combines TRBV7-3 with TRBJ2-3; 8 bases align to TRBD2. This CDR3 is 14 amino acids long. The germline V gene has CDR1 SGHTA and CDR2 FQGTGA. Trimming removed 5 bases from V and 6 bases from J; junction bases left unmatched: 7. CDR3 in amino acids: CASSRGGPGDTQYF. The CDR3 DNA reads as TGTGCCAGCAGCCGCGGGGGGCCGGGCGATACGCAGTATTTT.

The chain joins TRBV10-3 to TRBJ2-2; D is perhaps TRBD1 (6 bases). The germline CDR1 and CDR2 sequences are ENHRY and SYGVKD. Between the trimmed V and J ends, which lost 6 bases and 3 bases, there was a span of 14 bases. CDR3 length: 15 amino acids. The CDR3 protein is CAIRGTYRDTGELFF. The CDR3 nucleotides are TGTGCCATCAGGGGGACATACCGGGACACCGGGGAGCTGTTTTTT.

The gene calls are TRBV7-2 and TRBJ2-7; 10 bases are a match to TRBD2. Trimming took 4 bases from V and 3 from J; bases not matched to a gene: 9. The germline V gene encodes CDR1 SGHTA and CDR2 FQGNSA. The CDR3 contains 16 residues. CDR3 coding DNA: TGTGCCAGCAGCTGTATAGCGGGGGGCCCATGCTACGAGCAGTACTTC. Its translation: CASSCIAGGPCYEQYF.